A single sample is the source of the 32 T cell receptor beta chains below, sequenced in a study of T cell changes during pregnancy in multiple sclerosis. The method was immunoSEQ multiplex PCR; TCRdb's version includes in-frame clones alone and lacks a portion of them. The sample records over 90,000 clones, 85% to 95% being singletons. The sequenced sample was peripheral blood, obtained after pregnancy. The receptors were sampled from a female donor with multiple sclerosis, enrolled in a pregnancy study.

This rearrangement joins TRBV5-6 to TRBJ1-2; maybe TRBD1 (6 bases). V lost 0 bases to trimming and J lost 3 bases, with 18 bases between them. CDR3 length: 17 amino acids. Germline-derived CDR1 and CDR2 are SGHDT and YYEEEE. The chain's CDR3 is CASSLDGDTGTDYGYTF. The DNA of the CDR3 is TGTGCCAGCAGCTTGGACGGTGATACAGGGACGGACTATGGCTACACCTTC.

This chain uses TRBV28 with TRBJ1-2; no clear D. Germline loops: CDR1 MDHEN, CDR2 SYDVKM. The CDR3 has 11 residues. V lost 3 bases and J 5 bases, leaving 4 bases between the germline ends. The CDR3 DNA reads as TGTGCCAGCAGTTTGAGTTATGGCTACACCTTC. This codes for CASSLSYGYTF.

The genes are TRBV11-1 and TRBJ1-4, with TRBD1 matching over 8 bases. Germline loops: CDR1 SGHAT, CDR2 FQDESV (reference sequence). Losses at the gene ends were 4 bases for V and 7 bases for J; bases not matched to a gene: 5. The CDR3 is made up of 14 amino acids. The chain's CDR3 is CASSSGTGGEKLFF. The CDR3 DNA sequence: TGTGCCAGCAGCTCGGGGACAGGCGGTGAAAAACTGTTTTTT.

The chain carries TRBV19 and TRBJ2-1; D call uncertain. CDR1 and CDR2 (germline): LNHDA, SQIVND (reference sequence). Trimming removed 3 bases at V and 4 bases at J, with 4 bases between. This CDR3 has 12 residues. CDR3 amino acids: CASSIPYNEQFF. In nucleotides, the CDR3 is TGTGCCAGTAGTATCCCTTACAATGAGCAGTTCTTC.

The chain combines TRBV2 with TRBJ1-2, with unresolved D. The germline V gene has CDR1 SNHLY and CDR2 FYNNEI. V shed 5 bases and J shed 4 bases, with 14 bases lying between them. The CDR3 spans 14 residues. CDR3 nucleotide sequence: TGTGCCAGCAGTCCCCGGGGATCATCCTATGGCTACACCTTC. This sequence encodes CASSPRGSSYGYTF.

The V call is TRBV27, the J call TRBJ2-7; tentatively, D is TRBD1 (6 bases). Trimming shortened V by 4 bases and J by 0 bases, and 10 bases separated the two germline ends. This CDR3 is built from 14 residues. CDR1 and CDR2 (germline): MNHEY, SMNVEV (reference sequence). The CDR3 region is CASSSWTDSYEQYF. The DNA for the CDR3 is TGTGCCAGCAGTTCCTGGACAGACTCCTACGAGCAGTACTTC.

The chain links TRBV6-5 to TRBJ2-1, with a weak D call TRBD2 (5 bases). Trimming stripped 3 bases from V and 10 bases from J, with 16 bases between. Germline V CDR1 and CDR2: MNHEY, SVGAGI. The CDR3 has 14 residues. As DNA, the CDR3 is TGTGCCAGCAGTTATGCGACGGGGAGCTCGGAGCAGTTCTTC. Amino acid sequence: CASSYATGSSEQFF.

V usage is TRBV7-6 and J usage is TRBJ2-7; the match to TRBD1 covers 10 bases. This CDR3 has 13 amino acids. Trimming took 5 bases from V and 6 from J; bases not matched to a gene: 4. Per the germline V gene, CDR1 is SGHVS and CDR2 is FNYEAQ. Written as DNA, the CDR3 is TGTGCCAGCAGCGGCCGGACAGGGGGCGAGCAGTACTTC. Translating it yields CASSGRTGGEQYF.

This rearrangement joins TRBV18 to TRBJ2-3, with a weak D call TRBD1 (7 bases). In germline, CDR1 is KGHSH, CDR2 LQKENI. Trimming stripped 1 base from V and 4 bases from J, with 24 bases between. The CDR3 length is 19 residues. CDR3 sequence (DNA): TGTGCCAGCTCACCACGCGGGACAGACCTAAGAAGCAGAGCAGATACGCAGTATTTT. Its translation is CASSPRGTDLRSRADTQYF.

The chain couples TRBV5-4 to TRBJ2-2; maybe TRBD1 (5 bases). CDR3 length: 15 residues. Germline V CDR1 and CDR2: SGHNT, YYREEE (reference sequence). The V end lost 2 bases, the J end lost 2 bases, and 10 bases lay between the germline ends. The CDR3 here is CASSLSGANTGELFF. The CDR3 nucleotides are TGTGCCAGCAGCTTAAGTGGGGCTAACACCGGGGAGCTGTTTTTT. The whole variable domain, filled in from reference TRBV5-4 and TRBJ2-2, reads ETGVTQSPTHLIKTRGQQVTLRCSSQSGHNTVSWYQQALGQGPQFIFQYYREEENGRGNFPPRFSGLQFPNYSSELNVNALELDDSALYLCASSLSGANTGELFFGEGSRLTVL.

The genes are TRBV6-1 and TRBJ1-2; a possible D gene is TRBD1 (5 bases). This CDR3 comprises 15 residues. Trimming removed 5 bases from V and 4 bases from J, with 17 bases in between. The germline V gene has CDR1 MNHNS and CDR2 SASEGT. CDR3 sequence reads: CASSPSGRVPYGYTF. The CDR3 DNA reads TGTGCCAGCAGTCCGTCGGGCAGGGTACCCTATGGCTACACCTTC.

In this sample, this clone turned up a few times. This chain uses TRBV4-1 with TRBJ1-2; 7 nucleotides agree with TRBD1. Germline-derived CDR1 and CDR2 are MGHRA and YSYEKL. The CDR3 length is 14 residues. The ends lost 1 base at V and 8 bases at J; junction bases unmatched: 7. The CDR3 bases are TGCGCCAGCAGCCAAGTAGGCCAGGGGGAGGGCTACACCTTC. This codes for CASSQVGQGEGYTF.

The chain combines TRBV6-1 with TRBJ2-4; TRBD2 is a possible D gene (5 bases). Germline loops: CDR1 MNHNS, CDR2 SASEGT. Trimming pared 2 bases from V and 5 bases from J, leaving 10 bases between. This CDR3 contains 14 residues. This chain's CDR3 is CASSERASQNIQYF. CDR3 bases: TGTGCCAGCAGTGAACGGGCTAGCCAAAACATTCAGTACTTC.

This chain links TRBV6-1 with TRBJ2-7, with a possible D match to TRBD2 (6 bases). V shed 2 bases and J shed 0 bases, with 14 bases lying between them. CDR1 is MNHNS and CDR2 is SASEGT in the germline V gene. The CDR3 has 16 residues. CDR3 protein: CASSESTSRVSYEQYF. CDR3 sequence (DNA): TGTGCCAGCAGTGAATCCACTAGCCGGGTCTCCTACGAGCAGTACTTC.

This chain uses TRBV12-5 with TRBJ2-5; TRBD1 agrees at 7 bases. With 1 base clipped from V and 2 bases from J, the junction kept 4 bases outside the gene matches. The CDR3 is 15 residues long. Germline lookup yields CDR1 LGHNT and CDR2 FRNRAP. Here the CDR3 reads CASGLEQTGQETQYF. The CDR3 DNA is TGTGCTAGTGGTTTGGAGCAGACAGGGCAAGAGACCCAGTACTTC.

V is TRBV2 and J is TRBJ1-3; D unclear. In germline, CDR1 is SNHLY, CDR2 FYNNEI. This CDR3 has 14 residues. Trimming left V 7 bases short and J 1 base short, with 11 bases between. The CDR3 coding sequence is TGTGCCAGCAACTCTCCTAGGTCTGGAAACACCATATATTTT. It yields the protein CASNSPRSGNTIYF.

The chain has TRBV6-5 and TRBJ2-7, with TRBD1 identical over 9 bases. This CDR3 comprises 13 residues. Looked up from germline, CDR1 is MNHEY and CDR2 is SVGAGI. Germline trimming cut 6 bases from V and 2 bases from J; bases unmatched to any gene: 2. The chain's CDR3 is CASRGTGTYEQYF. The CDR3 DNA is TGTGCCAGCAGGGGGACAGGGACCTACGAGCAGTACTTC.

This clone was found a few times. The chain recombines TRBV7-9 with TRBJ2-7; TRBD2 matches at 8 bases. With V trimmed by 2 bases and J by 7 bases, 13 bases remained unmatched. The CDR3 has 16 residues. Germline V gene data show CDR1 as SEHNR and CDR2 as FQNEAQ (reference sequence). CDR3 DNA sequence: TGTGCCAGCAGCTTAAGGGAAGGAGCGGGAGCGTGGGAGCAGTACTTC. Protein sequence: CASSLREGAGAWEQYF.

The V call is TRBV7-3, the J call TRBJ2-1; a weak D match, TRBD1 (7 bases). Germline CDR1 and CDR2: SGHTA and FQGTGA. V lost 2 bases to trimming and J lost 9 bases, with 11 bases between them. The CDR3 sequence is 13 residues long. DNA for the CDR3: TGTGCCAGCAGCTTACAGGGGGGCGTTGAGCAGTTCTTC. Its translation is CASSLQGGVEQFF.

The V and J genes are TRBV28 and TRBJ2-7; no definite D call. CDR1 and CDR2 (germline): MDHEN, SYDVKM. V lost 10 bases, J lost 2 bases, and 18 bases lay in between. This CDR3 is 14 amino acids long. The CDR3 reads CATGRHIGPYEQYF. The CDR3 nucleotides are TGTGCCACCGGCAGGCATATCGGCCCCTACGAGCAGTACTTC.

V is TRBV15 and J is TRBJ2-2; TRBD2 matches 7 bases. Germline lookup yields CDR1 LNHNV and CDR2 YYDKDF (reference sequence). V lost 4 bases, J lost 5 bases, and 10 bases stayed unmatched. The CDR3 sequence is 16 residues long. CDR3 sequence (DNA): TGTGCCACCAGCATTACACGGGGGAGGGTGACCGGGGAGCTGTTTTTT. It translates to CATSITRGRVTGELFF.

The CDR3 DNA reads TGTGCCAGCAGTGTAGCGGGTGAGCAGTTCTTC. This gives the protein CASSVAGEQFF. The rearrangement joins TRBV6-4 to TRBJ2-1; 7 nucleotides match TRBD2. Germline CDR1 is MRHNA and CDR2 is SNTAGT. J gave up 9 bases and V 4 bases, and 0 bases lay outside the gene matches. The CDR3 length is 11 residues.

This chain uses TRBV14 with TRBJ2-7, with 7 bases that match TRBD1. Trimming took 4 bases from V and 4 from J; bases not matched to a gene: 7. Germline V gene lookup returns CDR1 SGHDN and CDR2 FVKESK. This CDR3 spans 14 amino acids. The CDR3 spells CASSLDRSGYEQYF. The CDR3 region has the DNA TGTGCCAGCAGCCTGGACAGGTCGGGGTACGAGCAGTACTTC.

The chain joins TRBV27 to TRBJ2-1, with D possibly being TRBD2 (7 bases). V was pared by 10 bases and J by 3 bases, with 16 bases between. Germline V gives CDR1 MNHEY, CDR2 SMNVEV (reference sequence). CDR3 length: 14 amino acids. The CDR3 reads CATQEGGNYNEQFF. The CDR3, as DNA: TGTGCCACCCAGGAGGGGGGGAACTACAATGAGCAGTTCTTC.

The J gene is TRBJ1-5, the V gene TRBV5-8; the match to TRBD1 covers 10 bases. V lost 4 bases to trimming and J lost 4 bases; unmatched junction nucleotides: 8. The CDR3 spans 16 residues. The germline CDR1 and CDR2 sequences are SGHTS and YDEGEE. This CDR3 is CASSRFWTGGNQPQHF. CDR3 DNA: TGTGCCAGCAGCCGTTTTTGGACAGGGGGGAATCAGCCCCAGCATTTT.

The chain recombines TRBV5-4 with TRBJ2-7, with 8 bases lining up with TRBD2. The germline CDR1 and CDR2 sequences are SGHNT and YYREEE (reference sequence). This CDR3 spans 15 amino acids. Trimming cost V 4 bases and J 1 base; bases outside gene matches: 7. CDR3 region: CASSPEGTSSYEQYF. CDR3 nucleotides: TGTGCCAGCAGCCCGGAGGGGACTAGTTCCTACGAGCAGTACTTC. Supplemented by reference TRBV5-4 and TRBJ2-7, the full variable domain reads ETGVTQSPTHLIKTRGQQVTLRCSSQSGHNTVSWYQQALGQGPQFIFQYYREEENGRGNFPPRFSGLQFPNYSSELNVNALELDDSALYLCASSPEGTSSYEQYFGPGTRLTVT.

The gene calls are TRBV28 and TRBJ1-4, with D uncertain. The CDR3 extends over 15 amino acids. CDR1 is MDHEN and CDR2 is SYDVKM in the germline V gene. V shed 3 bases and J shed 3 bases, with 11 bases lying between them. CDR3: CASSLIGVANEKLFF. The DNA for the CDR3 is TGTGCCAGCAGTTTGATCGGGGTGGCTAATGAAAAACTGTTTTTT.

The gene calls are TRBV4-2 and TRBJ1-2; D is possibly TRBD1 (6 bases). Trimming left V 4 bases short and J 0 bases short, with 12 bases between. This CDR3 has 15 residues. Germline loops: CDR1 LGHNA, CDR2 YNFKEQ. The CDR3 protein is CASSRPDRTNYGYTF. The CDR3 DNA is TGTGCCAGCAGCCGTCCCGACAGGACTAACTATGGCTACACCTTC.

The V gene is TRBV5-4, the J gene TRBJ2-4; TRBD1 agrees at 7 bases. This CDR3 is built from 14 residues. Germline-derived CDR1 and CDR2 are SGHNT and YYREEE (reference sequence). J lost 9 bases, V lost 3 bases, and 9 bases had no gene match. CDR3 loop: CASSSLGTDFIQYF. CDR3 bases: TGTGCCAGCAGCTCACTCGGGACAGATTTCATTCAGTACTTC.

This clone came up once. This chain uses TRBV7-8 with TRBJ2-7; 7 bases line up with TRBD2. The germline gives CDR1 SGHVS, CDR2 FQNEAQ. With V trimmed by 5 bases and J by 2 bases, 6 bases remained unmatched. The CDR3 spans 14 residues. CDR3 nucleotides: TGTGCCAGCAGCACCACGGGGGGAGCCTACGAGCAGTACTTC. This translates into CASSTTGGAYEQYF.

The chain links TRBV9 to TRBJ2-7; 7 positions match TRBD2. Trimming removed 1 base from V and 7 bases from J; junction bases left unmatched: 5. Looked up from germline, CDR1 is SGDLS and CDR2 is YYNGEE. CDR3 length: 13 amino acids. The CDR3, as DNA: TGTGCCAGCAGCGTAAGTGGGGGAGGGGAGCAGTACTTC. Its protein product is CASSVSGGGEQYF.

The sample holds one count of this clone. The CDR3 nucleotides are TGTGCCAGCAGTCCCCGGACAGGGGGTGGGACCCAGTACTTC. This codes for CASSPRTGGGTQYF. The V and J genes are TRBV28 and TRBJ2-5, with 10 bases that match TRBD1. Trimming at V came to 5 bases and at J to 7 bases, leaving 7 bases not matched to a gene. The CDR3 runs 14 residues. From germline, CDR1 is MDHEN and CDR2 SYDVKM.